Each of the 3 T cell receptor beta chains below was sequenced from the same sample in a study of T cell responses to AZD1222 COVID-19 vaccine (dated by TCRdb to the early 2020s). The protocol used for the library was the immunoSEQ multiplex PCR assay. In TCRdb, the immuneACCESS table is reduced to in-frame sequences with V and J assigned. These tables do not hold every clone; where another copy was compared, an unresolved V gene accounts for under half, and the others remain unexplained. This sample comprises about 92,000 clones, roughly 90% of them detected only once. The top ten constitute 2.8% of the sample. Per the publication, the time point label means: baseline before first vaccination. The sample consisted of peripheral blood, taken on day 0 of AZD1222 vaccination. These receptors came from an adult in good health.

By share of the sample, this clone is medium-sized. The V and J genes are TRBV4-1 and TRBJ2-2; 7 bases agree with TRBD2. V dropped 1 base and J dropped 0; count of bases not matched to a gene: 8. This CDR3 comprises 18 residues. CDR1 MGHRA and CDR2 YSYEKL come from the germline V gene. CDR3: CASSQGLFGLANTGELFF. The CDR3, as DNA: TGCGCCAGCAGCCAAGGGCTTTTCGGACTAGCGAACACCGGGGAGCTGTTTTTT.

The genes are TRBV15 and TRBJ2-7, with 16 bases matching TRBD2. The CDR3 runs 19 residues. CDR1 LNHNV and CDR2 YYDKDF come from the germline V gene (reference sequence). The trim removed 0 bases at V and 3 bases at J, leaving 8 bases unmatched. The CDR3 is CATSRDRGLAGGIHYEQYF. Here the CDR3 DNA reads TGTGCCACCAGCAGAGACCGGGGACTAGCGGGAGGGATACACTACGAGCAGTACTTC.

This sequence joins TRBV2 and TRBJ1-1, with a weak D call TRBD1 (5 bases). The CDR3 consists of 15 residues. V was cut by 8 bases and J by 0 bases, with 16 bases left in between. The germline CDR1 and CDR2 sequences are SNHLY and FYNNEI. Here the CDR3 reads CASRQRATMNTEAFF. CDR3 DNA sequence: TGTGCCAGCCGACAGCGCGCGACCATGAACACTGAAGCTTTCTTT.